The T cell receptor beta chain described here comes from a study of early stage breast cancer tumors. Across the whole study: Samples were sequenced at approximately 9.5-fold average coverage. General observations from the study: Enriched TCRB sequences shared across patients were mostly commonly generated sequences. Tumor and normal breast were distinguished via blood comparison in most of the 16 patients.

TCRdb's table, derived via immunoSEQ multiplex PCR, lists solely in-frame clones and lacks some. The table includes approximately 52,000 clones, 65% to 90% detected once. Germline CDR1 reads SGHTA; CDR2 reads FQGNSA. The trim removed 1 base at V and 4 bases at J, leaving 6 bases unmatched. CDR3 size: 15 residues. In the case of this clone: Its specificity is not known.

The rearrangement links TRBV7-2 to TRBJ1-2; TRBD1 agrees at 7 bases. This TCR came from a person aged 45-60 years with breast cancer. Sequencing was done on a sample of blood. CDR3 nucleotides: TGTGCCAGCAGCTTAGAAGGGGACAGTGGCTATGGCTACACCTTC. As protein: CASSLEGDSGYGYTF.